Presented here are 27 T cell receptor beta chains from one specimen sequenced in a study of CD8 T cells in ankylosing spondylitis. Via MiXCR, TCRdb re-called the 5' RACE reads, giving one row per CDR3 protein. The sample shows roughly 180,000 distinct CDR3 sequences, roughly 10% of them seen only once. Sequencing input: blood, either unsorted or a sorted T cell fraction (not recorded which). The receptors derive from a female donor with ankylosing spondylitis or in good health (not recorded which).

This clonotype came up a few times. The J gene is TRBJ2-7, the V gene TRBV7-9; the D gene is possibly TRBD2 (6 bases). Deletions cut 5 bases from V and 0 bases from J, with 17 bases between. Germline assignment: CDR1 SEHNR and CDR2 FQNEAQ (reference sequence). This CDR3 is built from 16 residues. The CDR3 sequence: CASSPSGSGFSYEQYF. The CDR3, as DNA: TGTGCCAGCAGCCCTTCTGGGAGCGGGTTCTCCTACGAGCAGTACTTC.

This clonotype was found many times. CDR3 DNA sequence: TGTGCCATCAGTGAGGCCTACGAGCAGTACTTC. Its translation is CAISEAYEQYF. The chain recombines TRBV10-3 with TRBJ2-7; D call uncertain. Germline loops: CDR1 ENHRY, CDR2 SYGVKD. Between the trimmed V and J ends, which lost 2 bases and 2 bases, there was a span of 1 base. The CDR3 is 11 residues long.

This clonotype was detected a few times. This rearrangement joins TRBV2 to TRBJ1-1; unclear D gene. Germline-derived CDR1 and CDR2 are SNHLY and FYNNEI. Trimming took off 3 bases at V and 9 bases at J, with 8 bases between the two ends. The CDR3 contains 11 residues. Written as DNA, the CDR3 is TGTGCCAGCAGTGAGGCGGGGAAAGCTTTCTTT. Protein sequence: CASSEAGKAFF. The full variable domain, its missing parts supplied by reference TRBV2 and TRBJ1-1, is EPEVTQTPSHQVTQMGQEVILRCVPISNHLYFYWYRQILGQKVEFLVSFYNNEISEKSEIFDDQFSVERPDGSNFTLKIRSTKLEDSAMYFCASSEAGKAFFGQGTRLTVV.

This clonotype was detected only a few times. The chain carries TRBV28 and TRBJ2-7, with D unresolved. V was shortened by 6 bases and J by 4 bases, with 10 bases between the two germline ends. The V gene's germline CDR1 is MDHEN and CDR2 SYDVKM. CDR3 length equals 12 residues. In DNA form, the CDR3 reads TGTGCCAGCAGCACTCCGGCTTACGAGCAGTACTTC. Protein sequence: CASSTPAYEQYF.

The table lists this clonotype with many counts. The CDR3 reads CASSPRTSSNTGELFF. DNA of the CDR3: TGCGCCAGCAGCCCCCGGACTAGCTCCAACACCGGGGAGCTGTTTTTT. The V gene is TRBV5-1, the J gene TRBJ2-2, with 8 bases that match TRBD2. Germline values: CDR1 SGHRS, CDR2 YFSETQ. CDR3 size: 16 residues. Losses at the gene ends were 4 bases for V and 2 bases for J; bases not matched to a gene: 7.

This clonotype was seen a handful of times. The genes are TRBV19 and TRBJ2-1; TRBD2 matches at 13 bases. This CDR3 spans 15 amino acids. V shed 6 bases, J shed 8 bases, and the junction held 7 bases outside the gene matches. CDR1 and CDR2 (germline): LNHDA, SQIVND (reference sequence). CDR3 nucleotide sequence: TGTGCCAGTAGATGGACTAGCGGGAGTTTCGATGAGCAGTTCTTC. This codes for CASRWTSGSFDEQFF.

This sequence joins TRBV7-6 and TRBJ2-1, with D maybe TRBD2 (5 bases). CDR1 is SGHVS, CDR2 FNYEAQ, per germline. The CDR3 consists of 18 residues. The ends were cut back, 2 bases at V and 0 bases at J, with 17 bases in the middle. The CDR3 is CASSLLPFSDGSYNEQFF. In DNA form, the CDR3 reads TGTGCCAGCAGCTTACTCCCGTTTAGCGACGGCTCCTACAATGAGCAGTTCTTC.

This clonotype was picked up a small number of times. The chain has TRBV28 and TRBJ2-4, with D tentatively TRBD2 (5 bases). Germline CDR1 reads MDHEN; CDR2 reads SYDVKM. Trimming took 6 bases from V and 6 from J, leaving 12 bases between them. The CDR3 spans 13 residues. CDR3 nucleotides: TGTGCCAGCAGCACCCCAGGAGGAAACATTCAGTACTTC. This gives the protein CASSTPGGNIQYF.

The chain employs TRBV7-9 and TRBJ2-7, with no clear D. V lost 5 bases and J 3 bases, leaving 8 bases between the germline ends. CDR1 is SEHNR and CDR2 is FQNEAQ in the germline V gene (reference sequence). The CDR3 is 12 residues long. The CDR3 protein is CASSGQHYEQYF. The CDR3 region has the DNA TGTGCCAGCAGCGGCCAGCACTACGAGCAGTACTTC.

This clonotype was recorded at least ten times. CDR3 amino acids: CASSPLEDEQFF. The CDR3 region has the DNA TGTGCCAGCAGCCCGCTGGAGGATGAGCAGTTCTTC. The chain combines TRBV12-3 or TRBV12-4 with TRBJ2-1; TRBD2 is a possible D gene (5 bases). This CDR3 contains 12 residues. Trimming stripped 6 bases from V and 8 bases from J, with 11 bases between.

This clonotype was detected only a few times. The J gene is TRBJ1-2, the V gene TRBV10-3; tentatively, D is TRBD1 (5 bases). Trimming left V 2 bases short and J 12 bases short, with 16 bases between. Germline CDR1 ENHRY, CDR2 SYGVKD. This CDR3 comprises 13 residues. The CDR3 protein is CAISEPGGVEHTF. CDR3 DNA sequence: TGTGCCATCAGTGAGCCCGGGGGGGTGGAGCACACCTTC.

There are a few counts of this clonotype. The CDR3 region is CASSFWTGRKNTEAFF. The CDR3 bases are TGTGCCAGCAGCTTCTGGACGGGACGGAAGAACACTGAAGCTTTCTTT. The chain has TRBV12-1 and TRBJ1-1; the D call in the table, TRBD1, was not verified against the DNA. TRBV12-1 is designated a pseudogene. The CDR3 is 16 residues long.

V is TRBV6-1 and J is TRBJ2-2; possibly TRBD2 for D (5 bases). Trimming removed 7 bases from V and 1 base from J, with 13 bases in between. Germline values: CDR1 MNHNS, CDR2 SASEGT. The CDR3 has 15 amino acids. The CDR3 here is CASTPSPMNTGELFF. Written as DNA, the CDR3 is TGTGCCAGCACCCCTAGCCCTATGAACACCGGGGAGCTGTTTTTT.

In its sample, this clonotype was seen a few times. CDR3 residues: CASSPAPTSGTGYEQYF. The DNA of the CDR3 is TGTGCCAGCAGTCCCGCCCCCACTAGCGGGACTGGCTACGAGCAGTACTTC. The rearrangement joins TRBV27 to TRBJ2-7; 10 bases agree with TRBD2. The J segment lost 3 bases and the V segment lost 5 bases, leaving 13 bases of the junction unmatched. This CDR3 spans 17 amino acids. Germline loops: CDR1 MNHEY, CDR2 SMNVEV (reference sequence).

V is TRBV7-9 and J is TRBJ2-1, with 10 bases fitting TRBD1. Per germline, CDR1 SEHNR and CDR2 FQNEAQ (reference sequence). This CDR3 is built from 14 residues. J gave up 8 bases and V 6 bases, and 7 bases lay outside the gene matches. CDR3: CASSSGTGVHEQFF. CDR3 bases: TGTGCCAGCAGTTCCGGGACAGGGGTCCATGAGCAGTTCTTC.

This clonotype has only a few counts. V gene TRBV27 combines with J gene TRBJ2-7, with 9 bases aligning to TRBD2. The germline gives CDR1 MNHEY, CDR2 SMNVEV (reference sequence). With 5 bases clipped from V and 3 bases from J, the junction kept 5 bases outside the gene matches. The CDR3 length is 14 residues. The CDR3: CASSPTTSGYEQYF. The DNA for the CDR3 is TGTGCCAGCAGTCCAACGACTAGCGGCTACGAGCAGTACTTC.

This clonotype was observed a handful of times. This rearrangement joins TRBV4-1 to TRBJ2-4, with D hard to call. Trimming took off 0 bases at V and 9 bases at J, with 9 bases between the two ends. The CDR3 is 13 residues long. The germline gives CDR1 MGHRA, CDR2 YSYEKL. The CDR3 bases are TGCGCCAGCAGCCAAGAGTCATATCCCATTCAGTACTTC. Encoded protein: CASSQESYPIQYF.

This clonotype has ten or more counts. The chain joins TRBV9 to TRBJ2-5; no firm D call. There are 12 residues in the CDR3. V lost 0 bases and J 7 bases, leaving 7 bases between the germline ends. Germline lookup yields CDR1 SGDLS and CDR2 YYNGEE. As DNA, the CDR3 is TGTGCCAGCAGCGTAGGGTCGGGGACCCAGTACTTC. Its translation: CASSVGSGTQYF.

This clonotype showed up many times. The CDR3 region has the DNA TGTGCCAGCAGCCGGGACAGCTACGAGCAGTACTTC. It translates to CASSRDSYEQYF. J is TRBJ2-7 and V is TRBV11-2, with TRBD1 matching over 7 bases. The junction had 1 base not matched to a gene; V was cut back by 5 bases and J by 3 bases. The germline V gene has CDR1 SGHAT and CDR2 FQNNGV. This CDR3 contains 12 residues.

This clonotype occurred many times. The chain links TRBV7-6 to TRBJ2-3, with 10 bases matching TRBD2. This CDR3 is 16 amino acids long. The V segment lost 4 bases and the J segment 2 bases; nucleotides outside the gene matches: 6. Germline CDR1 and CDR2: SGHVS and FNYEAQ. Written as DNA, the CDR3 is TGTGCCAGCAGCTCCAGGACTAGCGGTCTCACAGATACGCAGTATTTT. It is translated as CASSSRTSGLTDTQYF.

This clonotype was observed many times. This chain links TRBV27 with TRBJ2-1; D is uncertain. Trimming cost V 2 bases and J 4 bases, with 6 bases left between them. The germline CDR1 and CDR2 sequences are MNHEY and SMNVEV (reference sequence). The CDR3 is 13 amino acids. This CDR3 reads CASSLVRYNEQFF. In DNA form, the CDR3 reads TGTGCCAGCAGTTTAGTTAGGTACAATGAGCAGTTCTTC.

This clonotype was observed a few times. The chain is built from TRBV28 and TRBJ2-1, with D unclear. V gave up 3 bases and J gave up 0 bases, with 9 bases separating them. The CDR3 consists of 15 residues. Germline assignment: CDR1 MDHEN and CDR2 SYDVKM. CDR3 region: CASSLSMSSYNEQFF. The CDR3 nucleotides are TGTGCCAGCAGTTTGAGTATGAGCTCCTACAATGAGCAGTTCTTC.

This clonotype has just a few counts. The chain couples TRBV7-6 to TRBJ1-1, with D uncertain. Germline values: CDR1 SGHVS, CDR2 FNYEAQ. The V end was cut by 5 bases, the J end by 0 bases, with 7 bases between. The CDR3 sequence is 13 residues long. CDR3 region: CASSAQMNTEAFF. Written as DNA, the CDR3 is TGTGCCAGCAGCGCTCAGATGAACACTGAAGCTTTCTTT. Together with reference TRBV7-6 and TRBJ1-1, the CDR3 gives the full variable domain: GAGVSQSPRYKVTKRGQDVALRCDPISGHVSLYWYRQALGQGPEFLTYFNYEAQQDKSGLPNDRFSAERPEGSISTLTIQRTEQRDSAMYRCASSAQMNTEAFFGQGTRLTVV.

This clonotype was seen ten or more times. V usage is TRBV9 and J usage is TRBJ2-3; 9 nucleotides line up with TRBD2. Losses at the gene ends were 4 bases for V and 3 bases for J; bases not matched to a gene: 9. The CDR3 covers 16 residues. The germline V gene has CDR1 SGDLS and CDR2 YYNGEE. This chain's CDR3 is CASSPIAGEGTDTQYF. CDR3 sequence (DNA): TGTGCCAGCAGCCCAATAGCGGGGGAAGGTACAGATACGCAGTATTTT.

This clonotype was counted at least ten times. The chain employs TRBV20-1 and TRBJ2-1; possibly TRBD2 for D (5 bases). V was cut by 0 bases and J by 1 base, with 16 bases left in between. This CDR3 is built from 17 residues. Germline V lookup: CDR1 DFQATT, CDR2 SNEGSKA (reference sequence). DNA of the CDR3: TGCAGTGCTAGAGACTCGGAGGTTGTACTATCCTACAATGAGCAGTTCTTC. Its protein product is CSARDSEVVLSYNEQFF.

Notes on this clonotype: Just one base apart from a much larger clone, this may be a read error. V is TRBV12-3 or TRBV12-4 and J is TRBJ2-1; tentatively, D is TRBD2 (6 bases). V lost 9 bases, J lost 6 bases, and 15 bases lay in between. This CDR3 has 13 residues. CDR3 loop: CASSGVAPNEQFF. CDR3 nucleotide sequence: TGTGCCAGTTCGGGGGTAGCGCCCAATGAGCAGTTCTTC.

The chain is built from TRBV5-6 and TRBJ2-5; D unresolved. The CDR3 loop spans 13 amino acids. Trimming removed 4 bases at V and 4 bases at J, with 11 bases between. Germline V gene sequence: CDR1 SGHDT, CDR2 YYEEEE. CDR3 coding DNA: TGTGCCAGCAGCCCCTCCAACGGAGAGACCCAGTACTTC. This sequence encodes CASSPSNGETQYF.